This T cell receptor (beta chain) was captured by sequencing in a study of T cells in narcolepsy. Study-wide points: In some patient and control memory CD4+ samples, autoreactive clones were absent.

Generated by immunoSEQ multiplex PCR, the TCRdb table keeps only in-frame clones and is missing some. The sample yields tens of thousands of clones, approximately 90% seen once. Worth noting for this clone: Its specificity is unknown.

The CDR3 extends over 11 amino acids. V was trimmed by 0 bases and J by 6 bases, leaving 4 bases between them. Germline CDR1 is DFQATT and CDR2 is SNEGSKA (reference sequence). This chain connects TRBV20-1 to TRBJ2-3; the D is unclear. The sample comprised CD45RA- memory CD4+ T cells from PBMCs. The source is a human donor with narcolepsy. The CDR3: CSARDADTQYF. The CDR3 bases are TGCAGTGCTAGAGACGCGGATACGCAGTATTTT.